The 2 T cell receptor beta chains presented below share a single source sample, sequenced in a study of blood T cell repertoires in COVID-19. The repertoire was sequenced with immunoSEQ multiplex PCR; TCRdb's copy has only in-frame clones and lacks some. In the table there are a few hundred thousand clones, approximately 90% of which are singletons. Sequencing was performed on peripheral blood. Every receptor here comes from a young man with COVID-19, enrolled during active disease.

This clone showed up just once. This rearrangement joins TRBV19 to TRBJ2-7; 9 nucleotides line up with TRBD2. The V segment lost 3 bases and the J segment 2 bases; nucleotides outside the gene matches: 2. Germline V gene sequence: CDR1 LNHDA, CDR2 SQIVND (reference sequence). The CDR3 is 14 amino acids. The CDR3, as DNA: TGTGCCAGTAGTATCCAGCGGGGGGCCTACGAGCAGTACTTC. Its translation is CASSIQRGAYEQYF.

The V call is TRBV5-1, the J call TRBJ2-2, with 8 bases aligning to TRBD2. The CDR3 has 15 amino acids. V was pared by 1 base and J by 3 bases, with 2 bases of the junction left unmatched. CDR1 and CDR2 (germline): SGHRS, YFSETQ. The CDR3 region has the DNA TGCGCCAGCAGCTTGAGGCGGGGGGACACCGGGGAGCTGTTTTTT. Its translation: CASSLRRGDTGELFF.